This entry lists 26 T cell receptor beta chains sequenced from one sample in a study of T cells in Graves' hyperthyroidism and ophthalmopathy. Amplified regions were TCR beta CDR3 sequences from RNA transcripts. TCR CDR3 underwent first-round RT-PCR with the HTBI primer set. TCRdb used MiXCR to reprocess the multiplex PCR reads, holding one entry per CDR3 protein. The table shows approximately 600,000 distinct CDR3 sequences, with around 16% occurring only once. Input material: blood. These TCRs come from a woman aged 30 to 39 with Graves' hyperthyroidism.

The V call is TRBV28, the J call TRBJ1-6, with unresolved D. Germline V gives CDR1 MDHEN, CDR2 SYDVKM. CDR3 length equals 17 residues. V was shortened by 6 bases and J by 5 bases, with 20 bases between the two germline ends. The DNA for the CDR3 is TGTGCCAGCAGCCCCCCTCCGGAGGGTGAGGATAATTCACCCCTCCACTTT. Its protein is CASSPPPEGEDNSPLHF.

This clonotype came up a few times. This chain connects TRBV19 to TRBJ2-7; 12 bases are shared with TRBD2. Looked up from germline, CDR1 is LNHDA and CDR2 is SQIVND (reference sequence). The trim removed 5 bases at V and 5 bases at J, leaving 10 bases unmatched. The CDR3 length is 16 residues. The CDR3: CASSSMTLAGGNEQYF. The CDR3 DNA follows: TGTGCCAGTAGTTCCATGACACTAGCGGGAGGCAACGAGCAGTACTTC.

This clonotype was picked up many times. V and J are TRBV11-2 and TRBJ1-1; D ambiguous. The CDR3 is 16 residues long. V lost 5 bases and J lost 1, with 17 bases in between. CDR1 and CDR2 (germline): SGHAT, FQNNGV. For the CDR3, the DNA is TGTGCCAGCAGCCCCCAAAAGACATCCACGAACACTGAAGCTTTCTTT. The encoded protein is CASSPQKTSTNTEAFF.

This clonotype was detected only a few times. The CDR3 sequence is CSVVDLGGWAYEQYF. DNA for the CDR3: TGCAGCGTTGTCGATCTCGGGGGTTGGGCCTACGAGCAGTACTTC. The rearrangement links TRBV29-1 to TRBJ2-7; a possible D gene is TRBD2 (6 bases). The CDR3 is 15 residues long. The V and J ends lost 4 bases and 2 bases respectively, with 18 bases between them. Germline V gene data show CDR1 as SQVTM and CDR2 as ANQGSEA.

This clonotype was observed a handful of times. As DNA, the CDR3 is TGCAGTGCTAGAGATCCACAGGGTGCCCATCAGCCCCAGCATTTT. It yields the protein CSARDPQGAHQPQHF. The chain combines TRBV20-1 with TRBJ1-5; perhaps TRBD1 as D (6 bases). Germline V CDR1 and CDR2: DFQATT, SNEGSKA (reference sequence). V gave up 0 bases and J gave up 5 bases, with 14 bases separating them. The CDR3 spans 15 residues.

This clonotype has only a few counts. The chain recombines TRBV20-1 with TRBJ1-6; perhaps TRBD1 as D (6 bases). The CDR3 spans 15 residues. The germline CDR1 and CDR2 sequences are DFQATT and SNEGSKA (reference sequence). Trimming stripped 4 bases from V and 3 bases from J, with 13 bases between. The CDR3 region is CSAMDSADYNSPLHF. The CDR3 DNA sequence: TGCAGTGCTATGGACAGTGCCGACTATAATTCACCCCTCCACTTT.

On this clonotype itself: This may be a read error, as it is one base from a much larger clone. The V and J genes are TRBV7-2 and TRBJ2-5; D perhaps matches TRBD2 (6 bases). This CDR3 spans 14 amino acids. V gave up 6 bases and J gave up 4 bases, with 15 bases separating them. In germline, CDR1 is SGHTA, CDR2 FQGNSA. CDR3 nucleotides: TGTGCCAGCAGTGATCCGGGGGTACGAGAGACCCAGTACTTC. Its translation: CASSDPGVRETQYF.

As concerns this clonotype: A read error is possible here, since a much larger clone lies one base away. The rearrangement uses TRBV19 and TRBJ1-5; D call uncertain. Germline values: CDR1 LNHDA, CDR2 SQIVND (reference sequence). The length of the CDR3 is 14 residues. The CDR3 here is CASKERGRNQPRHF. In DNA, the CDR3 is TGTGCCAGTAAAGAAAGAGGACGCAATCAGCCCCGGCATTTT. Looking up the rest from reference TRBV19 and TRBJ1-5 gives the full variable domain: DGGITQSPKYLFRKEGQNVTLSCEQNLNHDAMYWYRQDPGQGLRLIYYSQIVNDFQKGDIAEGYSVSREKKESFPLTVTSAQKNPTAFYLCASKERGRNQPRHFGDGTRLSIL.

CDR3 sequence: CAISDGNSNQPQHF. The CDR3 DNA sequence: TGTGCCATCAGTGACGGTAATAGCAATCAGCCCCAGCATTTT. The chain combines TRBV10-3 with TRBJ1-5; the D is unclear. There are 14 residues in the CDR3. Deletions cut 3 bases from V and 0 bases from J, with 6 bases between. From germline, CDR1 is ENHRY and CDR2 SYGVKD.

This clonotype was seen a handful of times. The chain couples TRBV7-9 to TRBJ2-5; TRBD2 is a possible D gene (6 bases). Between the trimmed V and J ends, which lost 2 bases and 4 bases, there was a span of 11 bases. The CDR3 consists of 14 residues. Germline V gene lookup returns CDR1 SEHNR and CDR2 FQNEAQ (reference sequence). CDR3 sequence: CASSLPGEGETQYF. Written as DNA, the CDR3 is TGTGCCAGCAGCTTACCGGGAGAGGGAGAGACCCAGTACTTC.

This clonotype was observed at least ten times. The chain is built from TRBV5-1 and TRBJ2-1, with TRBD2 matching 13 bases. Germline V CDR1 and CDR2: SGHRS, YFSETQ. The CDR3 is made up of 16 amino acids. The V segment lost 4 bases and the J segment 2 bases; nucleotides outside the gene matches: 3. In DNA form, the CDR3 reads TGCGCCAGCAGCCCCGGACTAGCGGGAGCCTACAATGAGCAGTTCTTC. Translating gives CASSPGLAGAYNEQFF.

This clonotype was detected many times. This rearrangement joins TRBV28 to TRBJ1-5, with TRBD1 as a possible D gene (6 bases). Per germline, CDR1 MDHEN and CDR2 SYDVKM. This CDR3 is built from 16 residues. V lost 5 bases and J lost 3, with 17 bases in between. CDR3 amino acids: CASSDDRSGYNQPQHF. CDR3 nucleotide sequence: TGTGCCAGCAGTGACGACAGGTCTGGGTACAATCAGCCCCAGCATTTT. The variable domain in full, completed from reference TRBV28 and TRBJ1-5, reads DVKVTQSSRYLVKRTGEKVFLECVQDMDHENMFWYRQDPGLGLRLIYFSYDVKMKEKGDIPEGYSVSREKKERFSLILESASTNQTSMYLCASSDDRSGYNQPQHFGDGTRLSIL.

This chain uses TRBV2 with TRBJ1-2, with a weak D call TRBD1 (6 bases). CDR1 SNHLY and CDR2 FYNNEI come from the germline V gene. Trimming cost V 2 bases and J 7 bases, with 20 bases left between them. This CDR3 has 16 residues. CDR3 amino acids: CASSESVGQILSGYTF. CDR3 nucleotides: TGTGCCAGCAGTGAAAGCGTGGGACAAATACTTTCTGGCTACACCTTC. The whole variable domain, filled in from reference TRBV2 and TRBJ1-2, reads EPEVTQTPSHQVTQMGQEVILRCVPISNHLYFYWYRQILGQKVEFLVSFYNNEISEKSEIFDDQFSVERPDGSNFTLKIRSTKLEDSAMYFCASSESVGQILSGYTFGSGTRLTVV.

The V call is TRBV27, the J call TRBJ1-4; D remains ambiguous. This CDR3 contains 12 residues. Trimming stripped 10 bases from V and 8 bases from J, with 14 bases between. CDR1 is MNHEY, CDR2 SMNVEV, per germline (reference sequence). This chain's CDR3 is CATKLQWEKLFF. CDR3 DNA sequence: TGTGCCACCAAACTTCAATGGGAAAAACTGTTTTTT.

The table lists this clonotype with a few counts. The J gene is TRBJ2-1, the V gene TRBV20-1; TRBD2 agrees at 8 bases. The germline V gene encodes CDR1 DFQATT and CDR2 SNEGSKA (reference sequence). V was clipped by 6 bases and J by 0 bases; unmatched bases: 19. The CDR3 sequence is 19 residues long. The CDR3 protein is CSAPGSLAGGFSSYNEQFF. In DNA, the CDR3 is TGCAGTGCCCCTGGTTCTCTAGCGGGCGGGTTTTCCTCCTACAATGAGCAGTTCTTC.

V and J are TRBV20-1 and TRBJ2-3; 9 bases align to TRBD2. This CDR3 spans 15 amino acids. Germline assignment: CDR1 DFQATT and CDR2 SNEGSKA (reference sequence). V lost 0 bases, J lost 2 bases, and 3 bases stayed unmatched. The CDR3 here is CSARERGRATDTQYF. For the CDR3, the DNA is TGCAGTGCTAGAGAACGCGGGAGGGCCACAGATACGCAGTATTTT.

V gene TRBV3-1 combines with J gene TRBJ2-1, with D perhaps matching TRBD1 (6 bases). Germline V gives CDR1 LGHDT, CDR2 YNNKEL (reference sequence). The germline V and J ends were trimmed by 1 base and 3 bases, with 13 bases remaining between them. The CDR3 covers 16 residues. Written as DNA, the CDR3 is TGTGCCAGCAGCCAAGCCGGACAGATATACTACAATGAGCAGTTCTTC. This gives the protein CASSQAGQIYYNEQFF.

Many counts were recorded for this clonotype. CDR3 sequence (DNA): TGTGCCTGGAGTGTAATGGGGGGCTACGAGCAGTACTTC. Translated: CAWSVMGGYEQYF. The chain uses TRBV30 and TRBJ2-7; tentatively, D is TRBD2 (6 bases). The CDR3 totals 13 residues. The ends were cut back, 0 bases at V and 3 bases at J, with 9 bases in the middle. Germline V lookup: CDR1 GTSNPN, CDR2 SVGIG (reference sequence).

This clonotype was observed a handful of times. The V and J genes are TRBV9 and TRBJ2-3; 7 positions agree with TRBD2. This CDR3 is built from 13 residues. J gave up 6 bases and V 0 bases, and 1 base lay outside the gene matches. Germline CDR1 reads SGDLS; CDR2 reads YYNGEE. CDR3 sequence: CASSVGGSDTQYF. Written as DNA, the CDR3 is TGTGCCAGCAGCGTAGGCGGGAGCGATACGCAGTATTTT.

The table lists this clonotype with many counts. The V gene is TRBV20-1, the J gene TRBJ2-1, with D maybe TRBD1 (5 bases). V was cut by 0 bases and J by 4 bases, with 10 bases left in between. CDR1 is DFQATT, CDR2 SNEGSKA, per germline (reference sequence). The CDR3 extends over 14 amino acids. The CDR3 loop reads CSARDWGTYNEQFF. DNA of the CDR3: TGCAGTGCTAGAGATTGGGGCACGTACAATGAGCAGTTCTTC.

This clonotype was seen more than once but under ten times. The V and J genes are TRBV9 and TRBJ2-7; 11 bases line up with TRBD1. Germline CDR1 is SGDLS and CDR2 is YYNGEE. This CDR3 spans 17 amino acids. The V segment lost 2 bases and the J segment 6 bases; nucleotides outside the gene matches: 13. The CDR3, as DNA: TGTGCCAGCAGCGTCGACCCCCACGGGACAGGGGGGGTCGAGCAGTACTTC. Its translation is CASSVDPHGTGGVEQYF.

The rearrangement joins TRBV6-1 to TRBJ2-3; D might be TRBD2 (6 bases). This CDR3 is 16 amino acids long. The V gene lost 6 bases and the J gene lost 1 base, with 17 bases spanning the gap. Germline CDR1 is MNHNS and CDR2 is SASEGT. Here the CDR3 reads CASSPKGRGGTDTQYF. DNA for the CDR3: TGTGCCAGCAGCCCAAAGGGGCGGGGTGGCACAGATACGCAGTATTTT.

The chain uses TRBV5-1 and TRBJ2-7, with 9 positions matching TRBD2. This CDR3 comprises 15 residues. Germline CDR1 SGHRS, CDR2 YFSETQ. The trim removed 2 bases at V and 4 bases at J, leaving 7 bases unmatched. CDR3 bases: TGCGCCAGCAGCTTTAATAGCGGGAGTCGGTACGAGCAGTACTTC. Protein sequence: CASSFNSGSRYEQYF.

The genes are TRBV25-1 and TRBJ1-4, with a tentative D call TRBD1 (6 bases). CDR1 and CDR2 from the germline V gene are MGHDK and SYGVNS. This CDR3 region has 16 residues. V was shortened by 4 bases and J by 8 bases, with 20 bases between the two germline ends. The CDR3 sequence: CASSVGLTDSREKLFF. The CDR3 DNA follows: TGTGCCAGCAGTGTAGGTTTGACGGACAGCCGGGAAAAACTGTTTTTT. The full variable domain, rest sourced from reference TRBV25-1 and TRBJ1-4, is EADIYQTPRYLVIGTGKKITLECSQTMGHDKMYWYQQDPGMELHLIHYSYGVNSTEKGDLSSESTVSRIRTEHFPLTLESARPSHTSQYLCASSVGLTDSREKLFFGSGTQLSVL.

This clonotype was counted a few times. The rearrangement joins TRBV11-2 to TRBJ1-2; tentative D call: TRBD1 (5 bases). The germline CDR1 and CDR2 sequences are SGHAT and FQNNGV. Deletions cut 5 bases from V and 3 bases from J, with 13 bases between. The CDR3 loop spans 14 amino acids. The CDR3 DNA reads TGTGCCAGCAGCCCAGGGTCTTTCGACTATGGCTACACCTTC. This encodes CASSPGSFDYGYTF.

J is TRBJ2-1 and V is TRBV3-2; TRBD2, the table's D call, was not compared with the DNA. The tail of the sequence fits TRBJ2-7 better, so the J call may be wrong. TRBV3-2 is annotated as a pseudogene. This CDR3 has 15 amino acids. The CDR3 sequence is CASSHSGLASNEQYF. The CDR3 DNA follows: TGTGCCAGCAGCCATTCTGGACTAGCGAGCAATGAGCAGTACTTC.